This T cell receptor beta chain originates from a study of neurological immune-mediated disorders. The study, taken as a whole, reports: In HTLV-1-associated myelopathy, TCR clonal expansion was greatest, whereas multiple sclerosis had the least, falling below healthy controls.

Time point specified: longitudinal time-point 1 (baseline). Comments on this clonotype: Its specificity is unknown.

Trimming took 2 bases from V and 5 from J; bases not matched to a gene: 6. The CDR3 is 15 amino acids. Germline CDR1 SGHRS, CDR2 YFSETQ. The making of cDNA relied on 5'RACE with 10-nucleotide random UMIs. One entry per CDR3 protein results from TCRdb running MiXCR on the 5' RACE reads. The data contain 60,000 to 90,000 distinct CDR3 sequences, 10% to 13% of them singletons. This receptor was obtained from a man aged 30 to 45 in good health. Sequencing input: PBMCs. The rearrangement joins TRBV5-1 to TRBJ2-3; 9 bases map to TRBD2. DNA for the CDR3: TGCGCCAGCAGCTTCGGCGGGAGGGCATTAGATACGCAGTATTTT. This encodes CASSFGGRALDTQYF.